These 2 T cell receptor beta chains share one sample of origin, sequenced in a study of T cells in Graves' hyperthyroidism and ophthalmopathy. From RNA transcripts, TCR beta CDR3 regions were amplified. TCR CDR3 underwent first-round RT-PCR with the HTBI primer set. TCRdb fed the multiplex PCR reads into MiXCR, producing one record per CDR3 protein. The data hold about 290,000 distinct CDR3 sequences, with roughly 15% observed a single time. Sequenced sample: blood. Receptors were obtained from a woman in her thirties with Graves' hyperthyroidism that later progressed to Graves' ophthalmopathy.

The chain is built from TRBV19 and TRBJ1-5; 8 bases line up with TRBD1. Losses at the gene ends were 5 bases for V and 7 bases for J; bases not matched to a gene: 7. CDR3 length: 14 residues. The germline V gene has CDR1 LNHDA and CDR2 SQIVND (reference sequence). This CDR3 reads CASSASGGSQPQHF. The DNA of the CDR3 is TGTGCCAGTAGTGCCTCAGGGGGCTCGCAGCCCCAGCATTTT. Filled out from reference TRBV19 and TRBJ1-5, the complete variable domain reads DGGITQSPKYLFRKEGQNVTLSCEQNLNHDAMYWYRQDPGQGLRLIYYSQIVNDFQKGDIAEGYSVSREKKESFPLTVTSAQKNPTAFYLCASSASGGSQPQHFGDGTRLSIL.

The chain recombines TRBV7-9 with TRBJ1-1, with D possibly being TRBD1 (5 bases). Germline CDR1 and CDR2: SEHNR and FQNEAQ (reference sequence). Trimming removed 5 bases from V and 6 bases from J, with 19 bases in between. The CDR3 runs to 15 residues. This chain's CDR3 is CASSPSGAPLAEAFF. CDR3 DNA: TGTGCCAGCAGCCCGTCCGGGGCTCCTCTCGCTGAAGCTTTCTTT.